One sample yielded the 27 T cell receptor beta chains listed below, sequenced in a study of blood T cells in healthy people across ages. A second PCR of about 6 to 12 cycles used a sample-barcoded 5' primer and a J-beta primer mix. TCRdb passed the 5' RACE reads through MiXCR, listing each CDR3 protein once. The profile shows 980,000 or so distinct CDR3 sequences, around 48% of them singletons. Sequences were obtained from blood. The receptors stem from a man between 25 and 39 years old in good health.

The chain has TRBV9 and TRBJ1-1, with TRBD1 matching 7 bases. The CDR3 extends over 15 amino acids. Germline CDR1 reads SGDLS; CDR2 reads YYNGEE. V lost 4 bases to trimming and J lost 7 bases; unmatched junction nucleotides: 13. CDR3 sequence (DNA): TGTGCCAGCAGCACCGAGGGAGGAACAGGGGATGAAGCTTTCTTT. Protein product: CASSTEGGTGDEAFF. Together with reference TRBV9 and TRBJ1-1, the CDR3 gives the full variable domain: DSGVTQTPKHLITATGQRVTLRCSPRSGDLSVYWYQQSLDQGLQFLIQYYNGEERAKGNILERFSAQQFPDLHSELNLSSLELGDSALYFCASSTEGGTGDEAFFGQGTRLTVV.

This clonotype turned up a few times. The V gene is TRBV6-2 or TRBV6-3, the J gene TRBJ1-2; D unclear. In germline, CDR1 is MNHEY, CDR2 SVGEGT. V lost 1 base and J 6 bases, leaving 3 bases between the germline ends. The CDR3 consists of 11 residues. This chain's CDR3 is CASSYFDGYTF. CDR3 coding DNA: TGTGCCAGCAGTTACTTTGATGGCTACACCTTC.

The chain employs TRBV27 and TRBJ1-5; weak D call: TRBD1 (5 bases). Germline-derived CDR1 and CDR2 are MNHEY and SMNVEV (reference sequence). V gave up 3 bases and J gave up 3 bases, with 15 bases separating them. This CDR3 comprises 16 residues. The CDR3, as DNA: TGTGCCAGCAGTTTTGCCAGGGTGGCTAACAATCAGCCCCAGCATTTT. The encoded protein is CASSFARVANNQPQHF.

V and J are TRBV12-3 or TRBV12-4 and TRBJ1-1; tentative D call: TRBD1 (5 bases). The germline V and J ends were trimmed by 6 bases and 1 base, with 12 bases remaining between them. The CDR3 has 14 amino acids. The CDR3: CASSLGVSNTEAFF. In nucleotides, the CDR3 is TGTGCCAGCAGCCTAGGGGTGTCGAACACTGAAGCTTTCTTT.

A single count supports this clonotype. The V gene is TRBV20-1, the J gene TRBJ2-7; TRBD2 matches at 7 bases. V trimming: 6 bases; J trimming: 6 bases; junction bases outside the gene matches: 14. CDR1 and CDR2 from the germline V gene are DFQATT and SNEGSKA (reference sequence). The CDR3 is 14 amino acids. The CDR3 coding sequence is TGCAGTGCGGTGGGTGTAGGGGCTAGCGGCGAGCAGTACTTC. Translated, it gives CSAVGVGASGEQYF.

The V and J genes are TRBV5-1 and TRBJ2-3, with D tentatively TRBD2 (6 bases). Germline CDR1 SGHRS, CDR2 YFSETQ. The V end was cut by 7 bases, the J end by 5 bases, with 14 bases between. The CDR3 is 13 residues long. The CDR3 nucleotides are TGCGCCAGCGCGACAGCGGGCGAAGATACGCAGTATTTT. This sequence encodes CASATAGEDTQYF.

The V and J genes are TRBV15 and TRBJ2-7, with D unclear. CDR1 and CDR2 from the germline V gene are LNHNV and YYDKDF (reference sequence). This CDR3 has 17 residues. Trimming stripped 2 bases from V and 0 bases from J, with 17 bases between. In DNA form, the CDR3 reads TGTGCCACCAGCAGACGTCCGGGCGTTCCCTACTCCTACGAGCAGTACTTC. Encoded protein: CATSRRPGVPYSYEQYF.

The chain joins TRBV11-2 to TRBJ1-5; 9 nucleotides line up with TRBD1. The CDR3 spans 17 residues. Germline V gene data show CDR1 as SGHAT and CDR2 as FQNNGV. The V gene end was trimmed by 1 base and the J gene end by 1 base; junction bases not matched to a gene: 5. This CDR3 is CASSLGDRVGSNQPQHF. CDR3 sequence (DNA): TGTGCCAGCAGCTTAGGGGACAGGGTTGGGAGCAATCAGCCCCAGCATTTT.

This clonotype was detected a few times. Written as DNA, the CDR3 is TGTGCCAGCAGTTTAGGGACGGTGGTCTACGAGCAGTACTTC. It is translated as CASSLGTVVYEQYF. V usage is TRBV28 and J usage is TRBJ2-7, with D perhaps being TRBD1 or TRBD2 (5 bases each). Germline CDR1 reads MDHEN; CDR2 reads SYDVKM. CDR3 length: 14 residues. V was pared by 2 bases and J by 3 bases, with 11 bases between. Drawing the rest from reference TRBV28 and TRBJ2-7, the complete variable domain is DVKVTQSSRYLVKRTGEKVFLECVQDMDHENMFWYRQDPGLGLRLIYFSYDVKMKEKGDIPEGYSVSREKKERFSLILESASTNQTSMYLCASSLGTVVYEQYFGPGTRLTVT.

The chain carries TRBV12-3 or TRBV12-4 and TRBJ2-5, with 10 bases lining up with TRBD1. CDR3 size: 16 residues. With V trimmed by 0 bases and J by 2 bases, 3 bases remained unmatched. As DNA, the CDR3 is TGTGCCAGCAGTTTAGCCCGGACAGGGGGACAAGAGACCCAGTACTTC. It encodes CASSLARTGGQETQYF.

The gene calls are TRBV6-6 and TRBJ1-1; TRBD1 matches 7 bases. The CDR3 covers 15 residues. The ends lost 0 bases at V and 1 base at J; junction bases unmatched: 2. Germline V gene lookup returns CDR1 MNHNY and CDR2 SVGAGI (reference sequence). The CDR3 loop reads CASSYSRQGNTEAFF. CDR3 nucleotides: TGTGCCAGCAGTTACTCGAGACAGGGGAACACTGAAGCTTTCTTT.

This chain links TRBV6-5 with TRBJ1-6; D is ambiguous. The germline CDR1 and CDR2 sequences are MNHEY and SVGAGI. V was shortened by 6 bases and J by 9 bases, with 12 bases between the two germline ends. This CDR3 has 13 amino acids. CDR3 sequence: CASRSGTGSPLHF. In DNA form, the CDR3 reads TGTGCCAGCAGGTCCGGCACCGGTTCACCCCTCCACTTT.

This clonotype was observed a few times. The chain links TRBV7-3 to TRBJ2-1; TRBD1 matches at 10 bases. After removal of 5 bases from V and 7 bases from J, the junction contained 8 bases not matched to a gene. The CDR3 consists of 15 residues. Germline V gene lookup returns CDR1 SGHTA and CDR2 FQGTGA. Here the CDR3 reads CASSLLDRGRNEQFF. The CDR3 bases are TGTGCCAGCAGCCTACTGGACAGGGGGAGAAATGAGCAGTTCTTC.

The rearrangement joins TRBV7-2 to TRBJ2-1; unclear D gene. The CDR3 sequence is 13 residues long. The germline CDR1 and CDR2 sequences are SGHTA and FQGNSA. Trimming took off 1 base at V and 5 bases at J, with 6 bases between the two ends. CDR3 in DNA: TGTGCCAGCAGCTTAGTATGGGACAATGAGCAGTTCTTC. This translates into CASSLVWDNEQFF.

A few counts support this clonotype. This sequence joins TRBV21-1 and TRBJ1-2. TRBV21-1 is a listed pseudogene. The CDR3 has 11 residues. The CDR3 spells CASSKERGYTF. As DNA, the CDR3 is TGTGCCAGCAGCAAAGAGCGTGGCTACACCTTC.

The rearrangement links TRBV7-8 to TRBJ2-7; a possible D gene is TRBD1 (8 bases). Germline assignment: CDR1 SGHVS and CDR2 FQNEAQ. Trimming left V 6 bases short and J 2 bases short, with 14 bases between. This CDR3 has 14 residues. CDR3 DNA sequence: TGTGCCAGCAGACCACAGGGGGGGACCTACGAGCAGTACTTC. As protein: CASRPQGGTYEQYF. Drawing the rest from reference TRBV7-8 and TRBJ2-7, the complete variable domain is GAGVSQSPRYKVAKRGQDVALRCDPISGHVSLFWYQQALGQGPEFLTYFQNEAQLDKSGLPSDRFFAERPEGSVSTLKIQRTQQEDSAVYLCASRPQGGTYEQYFGPGTRLTVT.

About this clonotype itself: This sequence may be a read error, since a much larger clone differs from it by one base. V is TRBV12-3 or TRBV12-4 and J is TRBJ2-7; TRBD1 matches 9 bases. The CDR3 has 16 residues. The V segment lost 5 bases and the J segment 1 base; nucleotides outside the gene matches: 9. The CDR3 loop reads CASSPYGTGRSYEQYF. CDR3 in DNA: TGTGCCAGCAGTCCATACGGGACAGGGAGATCCTACGAGCAGTACTTC.

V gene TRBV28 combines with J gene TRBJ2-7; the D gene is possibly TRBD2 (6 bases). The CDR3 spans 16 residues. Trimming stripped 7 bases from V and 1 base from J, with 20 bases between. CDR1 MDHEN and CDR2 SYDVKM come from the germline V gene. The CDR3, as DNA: TGTGCCAGCACCCCCATCGGCGGGCTAGCGTCCTACGAGCAGTACTTC. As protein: CASTPIGGLASYEQYF.

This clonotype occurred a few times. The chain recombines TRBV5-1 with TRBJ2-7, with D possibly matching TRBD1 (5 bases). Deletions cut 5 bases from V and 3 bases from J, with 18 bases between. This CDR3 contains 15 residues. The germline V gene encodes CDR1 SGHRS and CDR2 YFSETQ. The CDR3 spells CASSSLGQGDYEQYF. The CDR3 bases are TGCGCCAGCAGTTCTCTTGGGCAGGGCGACTACGAGCAGTACTTC.

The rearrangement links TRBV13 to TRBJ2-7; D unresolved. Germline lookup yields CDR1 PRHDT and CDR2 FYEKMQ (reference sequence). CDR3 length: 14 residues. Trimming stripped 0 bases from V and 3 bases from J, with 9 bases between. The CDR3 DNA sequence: TGTGCCAGCAGCTTAGGCCTGGGGAACTACGAGCAGTACTTC. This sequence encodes CASSLGLGNYEQYF.

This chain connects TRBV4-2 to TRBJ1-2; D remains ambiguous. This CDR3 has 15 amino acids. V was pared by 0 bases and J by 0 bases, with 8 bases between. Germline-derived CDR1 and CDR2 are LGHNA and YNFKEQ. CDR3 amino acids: CASSQETRTNYGYTF. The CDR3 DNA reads TGTGCCAGCAGCCAAGAGACCAGGACTAACTATGGCTACACCTTC.

The CDR3 bases are TGCAGTGCTAGAGACAGGGGGCGGAGCACTGAAGCTTTCTTT. Amino acid sequence: CSARDRGRSTEAFF. The chain uses TRBV20-1 and TRBJ1-1; TRBD1 matches at 8 bases. The germline V gene has CDR1 DFQATT and CDR2 SNEGSKA (reference sequence). V was pared by 0 bases and J by 4 bases, with 4 bases of the junction left unmatched. The CDR3 is 14 residues long.

CDR3 DNA sequence: TGCAGTGCTAGAGATTACAGGGACCAGACCCAGTACTTC. Protein sequence: CSARDYRDQTQYF. V usage is TRBV20-1 and J usage is TRBJ2-5; tentatively, D is TRBD1 (6 bases). Trimming removed 0 bases at V and 6 bases at J, with 11 bases between. CDR3 length: 13 amino acids. Germline values: CDR1 DFQATT, CDR2 SNEGSKA (reference sequence).

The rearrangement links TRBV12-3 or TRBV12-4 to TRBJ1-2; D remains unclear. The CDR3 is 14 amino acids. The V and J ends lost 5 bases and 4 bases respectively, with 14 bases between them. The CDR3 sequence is CASSVVGDSYGYTF. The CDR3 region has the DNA TGTGCCAGCAGTGTTGTGGGTGATAGCTATGGCTACACCTTC.

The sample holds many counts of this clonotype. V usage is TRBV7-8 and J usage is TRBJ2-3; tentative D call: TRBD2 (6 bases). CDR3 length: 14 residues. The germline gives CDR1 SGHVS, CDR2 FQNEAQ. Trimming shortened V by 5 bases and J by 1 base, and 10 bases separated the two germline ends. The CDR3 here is CASSPRGRTDTQYF. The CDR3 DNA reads TGTGCCAGCAGCCCGCGGGGCCGCACAGATACGCAGTATTTT.

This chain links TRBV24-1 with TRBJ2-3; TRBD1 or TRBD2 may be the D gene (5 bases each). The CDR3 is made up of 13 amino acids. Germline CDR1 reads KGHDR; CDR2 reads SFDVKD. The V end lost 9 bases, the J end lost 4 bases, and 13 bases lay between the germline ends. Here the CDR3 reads CATGRGAADTQYF. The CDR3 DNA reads TGTGCCACCGGCCGAGGGGCTGCAGATACGCAGTATTTT.

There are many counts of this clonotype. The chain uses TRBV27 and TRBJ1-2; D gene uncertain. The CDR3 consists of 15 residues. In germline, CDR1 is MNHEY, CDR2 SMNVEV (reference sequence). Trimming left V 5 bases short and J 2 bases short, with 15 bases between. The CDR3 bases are TGTGCCAGCAGTCCGCGGCGGGGTGGGAACTATGGCTACACCTTC. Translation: CASSPRRGGNYGYTF.